Each of the 20 T cell receptor beta chains below was sequenced from the same sample in a study of cytomegalovirus exposure and HLA in healthy donors. PCR used 60 Vbeta primers and 13 Jbeta primers. TCRdb's copy holds only in-frame clones and misses some; the assay was immunoSEQ multiplex PCR. The sample yields about 120,000 clones, roughly two thirds seen once. Source material: PBMCs. Source of these receptors: a man between 25 and 39 years old in good health and CMV-seropositive.

The rearrangement uses TRBV6-5 and TRBJ2-7, with D perhaps TRBD2 (5 bases). Trimming took 0 bases from V and 7 from J, leaving 19 bases between them. Germline V lookup: CDR1 MNHEY, CDR2 SVGAGI. The CDR3 is 16 amino acids. CDR3: CASSYSMVRPPGEQYF. DNA for the CDR3: TGTGCCAGCAGTTACTCGATGGTGCGCCCCCCGGGGGAGCAGTACTTC.

V usage is TRBV5-1 and J usage is TRBJ2-5, with 12 nucleotides matching TRBD2. V lost 0 bases to trimming and J lost 5 bases; unmatched junction nucleotides: 5. Germline CDR1 SGHRS, CDR2 YFSETQ. This CDR3 contains 16 residues. CDR3 protein: CASSLGGLAGKETQYF. CDR3 nucleotide sequence: TGCGCCAGCAGCTTGGGCGGACTAGCGGGAAAGGAGACCCAGTACTTC.

Remarks on this clone: At the DNA level, this CDR3 is encoded by other sequences in the same sample as well. V usage is TRBV7-2 and J usage is TRBJ1-2; TRBD1 matches 7 bases. Germline lookup yields CDR1 SGHTA and CDR2 FQGNSA. The CDR3 has 13 residues. V was pared by 1 base and J by 4 bases, with 0 bases of the junction left unmatched. CDR3 amino acids: CASSLGQGYGYTF. As DNA, the CDR3 is TGTGCCAGCAGCTTAGGACAGGGCTATGGCTACACCTTC.

Only one count was recorded for this clone. The chain couples TRBV15 to TRBJ1-1; 7 positions match TRBD1. Germline CDR1 and CDR2: LNHNV and YYDKDF (reference sequence). This CDR3 is 15 amino acids long. Trimming cost V 1 base and J 4 bases; bases outside gene matches: 6. The CDR3: CATSRGEYRGTEAFF. CDR3 in DNA: TGTGCCACCAGCAGAGGAGAATACAGGGGCACTGAAGCTTTCTTT.

The V and J genes are TRBV19 and TRBJ1-1; D gene uncertain. CDR3 size: 12 residues. From germline, CDR1 is LNHDA and CDR2 SQIVND (reference sequence). The ends were cut back, 10 bases at V and 1 base at J, with 10 bases in the middle. The CDR3 DNA is TGTGCCACTGTAGCAGAGAACACTGAAGCTTTCTTT. It specifies CATVAENTEAFF.

The CDR3 DNA follows: TGTGCCACCAGCAGAGGGGGTAGGGGGGGAACAGATACGCAGTATTTT. It specifies CATSRGGRGGTDTQYF. The chain combines TRBV15 with TRBJ2-3; tentatively, D is TRBD2 (7 bases). V was pared by 1 base and J by 3 bases, with 14 bases between. Germline V lookup: CDR1 LNHNV, CDR2 YYDKDF (reference sequence). This CDR3 comprises 16 residues.

This chain links TRBV28 with TRBJ2-1; 7 nucleotides align to TRBD1. The CDR3 has 14 residues. The junction had 3 bases not matched to a gene; V was cut back by 3 bases and J by 4 bases. CDR1 and CDR2 from the germline V gene are MDHEN and SYDVKM. The CDR3 region has the DNA TGTGCCAGCAGTTTCCTGACAGGGTACAATGAGCAGTTCTTC. As protein: CASSFLTGYNEQFF.

A single count supports this clone. The V and J genes are TRBV5-4 and TRBJ2-7; 14 positions agree with TRBD2. This CDR3 has 16 amino acids. Germline assignment: CDR1 SGHNT and CDR2 YYREEE (reference sequence). V shed 4 bases and J 2 bases; nucleotides not matched to a gene: 5. The CDR3 sequence is CASSPGTSGSPYEQYF. In DNA, the CDR3 is TGTGCCAGCAGCCCCGGGACTAGCGGGAGCCCCTACGAGCAGTACTTC.

V and J are TRBV29-1 and TRBJ2-5, with TRBD2 as a possible D gene (5 bases). V dropped 7 bases and J dropped 1 base, with 10 bases sitting between them. The CDR3 sequence is 12 residues long. Germline values: CDR1 SQVTM, CDR2 ANQGSEA. In nucleotides, the CDR3 is TGCAGCGCCGGGGTGGCCCAAGAGACCCAGTACTTC. Translation gives CSAGVAQETQYF.

The gene calls are TRBV7-9 and TRBJ2-7; no firm D call. The V and J ends lost 2 bases and 2 bases respectively, with 13 bases between them. CDR1 SEHNR and CDR2 FQNEAQ come from the germline V gene (reference sequence). The CDR3 has 15 residues. The CDR3 spells CASSLYSNSAYEQYF. Here the CDR3 DNA reads TGTGCCAGCAGCTTATACAGCAATTCCGCCTACGAGCAGTACTTC.

As concerns this clone: The junction departs from the called germline gene at one end, perhaps through a read error. The genes are TRBV5-4 and TRBJ2-7; 15 bases match TRBD2. Looked up from germline, CDR1 is SGHNT and CDR2 is YYREEE (reference sequence). This CDR3 has 16 amino acids. The CDR3 loop reads CASSEGFRTSGRAWRF. Written as DNA, the CDR3 is TGTGCCAGCAGCGAAGGATTTAGGACTAGCGGGAGGGCCTGGCGCTTC.

The chain has TRBV9 and TRBJ2-5; D is possibly TRBD2 (6 bases). The germline V gene encodes CDR1 SGDLS and CDR2 YYNGEE. This CDR3 has 16 residues. Trimming left V 4 bases short and J 1 base short, with 17 bases between. The CDR3 DNA reads as TGTGCCAGCAGCCCGAGGGTAGCGGTACCCCAAGAGACCCAGTACTTC. Amino acids: CASSPRVAVPQETQYF.

There are a few counts of this clone. This chain connects TRBV6-5 to TRBJ2-1; no definite D call. Germline lookup yields CDR1 MNHEY and CDR2 SVGAGI. Trimming left V 0 bases short and J 9 bases short, with 9 bases between. The CDR3 length is 13 residues. The CDR3: CASSYSFWAEQFF. In DNA, the CDR3 is TGTGCCAGCAGTTACTCATTCTGGGCTGAGCAGTTCTTC.

The gene calls are TRBV7-9 and TRBJ2-1; 11 bases fit TRBD2. Trimming took 4 bases from V and 8 from J; bases not matched to a gene: 1. The length of the CDR3 is 13 residues. Germline V lookup: CDR1 SEHNR, CDR2 FQNEAQ (reference sequence). CDR3 loop: CASSSGLADEQFF. Written as DNA, the CDR3 is TGTGCCAGCAGCTCGGGACTAGCGGATGAGCAGTTCTTC.

This clone appeared a single time. The V gene is TRBV6-6, the J gene TRBJ2-7; 14 nucleotides align to TRBD2. J lost 5 bases, V lost 0 bases, and 3 bases had no gene match. From germline, CDR1 is MNHNY and CDR2 SVGAGI (reference sequence). This CDR3 comprises 16 residues. The CDR3 protein is CASSYSGLAGDNEQYF. CDR3 bases: TGTGCCAGCAGTTACTCGGGACTAGCGGGAGACAACGAGCAGTACTTC.

A remark on this clone: At the DNA level, this CDR3 is encoded by other sequences in the same sample as well. The V and J genes are TRBV4-1 and TRBJ2-3; D is unresolved. Looked up from germline, CDR1 is MGHRA and CDR2 is YSYEKL. Trimming pared 0 bases from V and 3 bases from J, leaving 7 bases between. This CDR3 is built from 14 residues. CDR3 sequence reads: CASSQDWATDTQYF. The CDR3 DNA reads TGCGCCAGCAGCCAAGATTGGGCGACAGATACGCAGTATTTT.

The chain carries TRBV6-5 and TRBJ1-2; no clear D gene. The V gene's germline CDR1 is MNHEY and CDR2 SVGAGI. V gave up 0 bases and J gave up 3 bases, with 11 bases separating them. The CDR3 contains 15 residues. The CDR3 DNA is TGTGCCAGCAGTTACTCCCCAGGTAGCGACTATGGCTACACCTTC. This codes for CASSYSPGSDYGYTF.

This chain uses TRBV9 with TRBJ1-1; possibly TRBD1 for D (6 bases). The V gene's germline CDR1 is SGDLS and CDR2 YYNGEE. The CDR3 consists of 13 residues. V gave up 2 bases and J gave up 4 bases, with 9 bases separating them. CDR3 protein: CASSVQGSTEAFF. DNA for the CDR3: TGTGCCAGCAGCGTCCAGGGGAGCACTGAAGCTTTCTTT.

This clone was found a few times. This chain joins TRBV28 and TRBJ2-7; TRBD1 is a possible D gene (6 bases). The CDR3 totals 16 residues. The germline CDR1 and CDR2 sequences are MDHEN and SYDVKM. Trimming removed 3 bases at V and 3 bases at J, with 18 bases between. CDR3 coding DNA: TGTGCCAGCAGTTTGTTAGGGGGAGTTGAGAGCTACGAGCAGTACTTC. Its translation is CASSLLGGVESYEQYF. The full variable domain, its missing parts supplied by reference TRBV28 and TRBJ2-7, is DVKVTQSSRYLVKRTGEKVFLECVQDMDHENMFWYRQDPGLGLRLIYFSYDVKMKEKGDIPEGYSVSREKKERFSLILESASTNQTSMYLCASSLLGGVESYEQYFGPGTRLTVT.

The J gene is TRBJ2-5, the V gene TRBV15, with unresolved D. The germline CDR1 and CDR2 sequences are LNHNV and YYDKDF (reference sequence). The CDR3 is made up of 19 amino acids. The V and J ends lost 0 bases and 5 bases respectively, with 25 bases between them. The CDR3 DNA sequence: TGTGCCACCAGCAGAGATTATGGTTGGTTAAGACAAAGAAGGGAGACCCAGTACTTC. It specifies CATSRDYGWLRQRRETQYF.